Below are 24 T cell receptor beta chains sequenced from a single sample in a study of Siglec-9 on CD8 T cells in melanoma. TCRdb's copy holds only in-frame clones and misses some; the assay was immunoSEQ multiplex PCR. The sample holds 30,000 or so clones, approximately 80% seen once. Sequenced material: Siglec-9- CD8+ T cells sorted from blood. The receptors stem from a human donor in good health.

This chain joins TRBV4-1 and TRBJ1-5, with a tentative D call TRBD1 (5 bases). Trimming removed 4 bases from V and 3 bases from J, with 13 bases in between. Germline V gene data show CDR1 as MGHRA and CDR2 as YSYEKL. The CDR3 has 15 residues. CDR3 DNA sequence: TGCGCCAGCAGCCCCGGGGGGGTTCCCAATCAGCCCCAGCATTTT. Its protein product is CASSPGGVPNQPQHF.

This clone showed up just once. The chain combines TRBV19 with TRBJ2-7; 9 positions match TRBD2. Germline CDR1 and CDR2: LNHDA and SQIVND (reference sequence). The ends lost 3 bases at V and 7 bases at J; junction bases unmatched: 10. The CDR3 loop spans 15 amino acids. This CDR3 is CASSISAGGAGEQYF. In DNA form, the CDR3 reads TGTGCCAGTAGTATTTCAGCGGGGGGAGCTGGAGAGCAGTACTTC.

This rearrangement joins TRBV7-6 to TRBJ2-2; either TRBD1 or TRBD2 may fit D (5 bases each). CDR1 and CDR2 (germline): SGHVS, FNYEAQ. V was pared by 0 bases and J by 1 base, with 9 bases between. CDR3 length: 16 amino acids. In nucleotides, the CDR3 is TGTGCCAGCAGCTTAGCAGGGGACCTGAACACCGGGGAGCTGTTTTTT. This sequence encodes CASSLAGDLNTGELFF.

This clone has a handful of counts. The chain recombines TRBV5-6 with TRBJ1-2, with a possible D match to TRBD1 (5 bases). Germline lookup yields CDR1 SGHDT and CDR2 YYEEEE. The CDR3 loop spans 14 amino acids. Trimming stripped 1 base from V and 3 bases from J, with 10 bases between. The DNA of the CDR3 is TGTGCCAGCAGCTTGACCAGGGACTACTATGGCTACACCTTC. Residues: CASSLTRDYYGYTF. Based on the CDR3 plus reference TRBV5-6 and TRBJ1-2, the full variable domain is DAGVTQSPTHLIKTRGQQVTLRCSPKSGHDTVSWYQQALGQGPQFIFQYYEEEERQRGNFPDRFSGHQFPNYSSELNVNALLLGDSALYLCASSLTRDYYGYTFGSGTRLTVV.

This clone was detected only once. The chain has TRBV4-2 and TRBJ2-1; D remains ambiguous. From germline, CDR1 is LGHNA and CDR2 YNFKEQ. Trimming removed 0 bases from V and 2 bases from J, with 11 bases in between. The length of the CDR3 is 16 residues. CDR3 in amino acids: CASSQEEGNAYNEQFF. As DNA, the CDR3 is TGTGCCAGCAGCCAAGAGGAAGGGAACGCCTACAATGAGCAGTTCTTC.

The chain links TRBV29-1 to TRBJ1-4; 7 bases fit TRBD1. CDR1 SQVTM and CDR2 ANQGSEA come from the germline V gene. The CDR3 contains 16 residues. Trimming at V came to 4 bases and at J to 5 bases, leaving 13 bases not matched to a gene. The CDR3 region is CSVAEINRGTNEKLFF. CDR3 nucleotide sequence: TGCAGCGTTGCTGAGATTAACAGGGGCACAAATGAAAAACTGTTTTTT. The entire variable domain, with the rest obtained from reference TRBV29-1 and TRBJ1-4, is as follows: SAVISQKPSRDICQRGTSLTIQCQVDSQVTMMFWYRQQPGQSLTLIATANQGSEATYESGFVIDKFPISRPNLTFSTLTVSNMSPEDSSIYLCSVAEINRGTNEKLFFGSGTQLSVL.

V usage is TRBV19 and J usage is TRBJ2-4, with a weak D call TRBD1 (5 bases). Germline V gives CDR1 LNHDA, CDR2 SQIVND (reference sequence). There are 15 residues in the CDR3. V was clipped by 3 bases and J by 8 bases, with 17 bases between them. CDR3 nucleotides: TGTGCCAGTAGTATGTTGGGCAGGGTTCGCTACATTCAGTACTTC. Translation gives CASSMLGRVRYIQYF.

This clone appeared once. The V call is TRBV28, the J call TRBJ2-3; D is uncertain. The CDR3 covers 12 residues. Germline CDR1 and CDR2: MDHEN and SYDVKM. The ends were cut back, 6 bases at V and 6 bases at J, with 10 bases in the middle. This CDR3 is CASRDPRDTQYF. In DNA, the CDR3 is TGTGCCAGCAGGGACCCCAGGGATACGCAGTATTTT.

V gene TRBV29-1 combines with J gene TRBJ2-2; D not certain. The ends were cut back, 6 bases at V and 3 bases at J, with 2 bases in the middle. CDR3 length equals 10 residues. Germline assignment: CDR1 SQVTM and CDR2 ANQGSEA. The CDR3 here is CSVYTGELFF. The CDR3 DNA is TGCAGCGTGTACACCGGGGAGCTGTTTTTT.

The V and J genes are TRBV6-5 and TRBJ1-2; D gene unclear. Germline lookup yields CDR1 MNHEY and CDR2 SVGAGI. V was shortened by 0 bases and J by 5 bases, with 13 bases between the two germline ends. The CDR3 has 15 amino acids. CDR3 sequence: CASSYSIDREYGYTF. CDR3 sequence (DNA): TGTGCCAGCAGTTACTCGATTGACCGGGAGTATGGCTACACCTTC.

The chain links TRBV27 to TRBJ2-1; the match to TRBD2 covers 7 bases. The V and J ends lost 8 bases and 5 bases, in that order; junction bases with no gene match: 12. Germline V gives CDR1 MNHEY, CDR2 SMNVEV (reference sequence). The CDR3 is made up of 15 amino acids. The DNA for the CDR3 is TGTGCCAGCGCGGGAGTCTCTAGCGAGCACAATGAGCAGTTCTTC. Amino acids: CASAGVSSEHNEQFF.

This clone was recorded only once. V and J are TRBV4-1 and TRBJ2-5, with TRBD1 as a possible D gene (6 bases). V was clipped by 0 bases and J by 3 bases, with 11 bases between them. CDR3 size: 15 residues. Germline V gene lookup returns CDR1 MGHRA and CDR2 YSYEKL. CDR3 nucleotide sequence: TGCGCCAGCAGCCAAGAAGGGCAGGGGAAAGAGACCCAGTACTTC. Its translation is CASSQEGQGKETQYF.

This clone was recorded only once. Other nucleotide sequences from this sample produce the same CDR3. The rearrangement uses TRBV27 and TRBJ2-7; TRBD1 aligns across 7 bases. This CDR3 is built from 14 residues. In germline, CDR1 is MNHEY, CDR2 SMNVEV (reference sequence). J was trimmed by 6 bases and V by 6 bases; bases with no gene match: 11. The CDR3 loop reads CASSSKQGSREQYV. CDR3 sequence (DNA): TGTGCCAGCAGCTCCAAACAGGGGTCTCGCGAGCAGTACGTC.

The J gene is TRBJ2-3, the V gene TRBV5-4; 10 nucleotides line up with TRBD2. The CDR3 sequence is 16 residues long. Losses at the gene ends were 4 bases for V and 6 bases for J; bases not matched to a gene: 11. Germline values: CDR1 SGHNT, CDR2 YYREEE (reference sequence). The CDR3 loop is CASSTGAGGPGDTQYF. For the CDR3, the DNA is TGTGCCAGCAGCACTGGAGCGGGAGGGCCAGGTGATACGCAGTATTTT.

The chain carries TRBV5-6 and TRBJ2-4; D might be TRBD1 (6 bases). This CDR3 contains 17 residues. Germline V gene lookup returns CDR1 SGHDT and CDR2 YYEEEE. The ends were cut back, 5 bases at V and 7 bases at J, with 25 bases in the middle. The CDR3, as DNA: TGTGCCAGCAGTCTTGGATCACAGGGAGAATGGTCTAACATTCAGTACTTC. It is translated as CASSLGSQGEWSNIQYF.

The chain recombines TRBV19 with TRBJ2-3; 11 bases map to TRBD2. This CDR3 contains 20 residues. CDR1 and CDR2 from the germline V gene are LNHDA and SQIVND (reference sequence). The V segment lost 1 base and the J segment 1 base; nucleotides outside the gene matches: 13. The CDR3 DNA reads TGTGCCAGTAGTATAGTCCCTCCCGGGACTAGCGGTATGGGCACAGATACGCAGTATTTT. This encodes CASSIVPPGTSGMGTDTQYF.

This clone was detected only a few times. The chain joins TRBV29-1 to TRBJ1-1; the match to TRBD1 covers 9 bases. V lost 6 bases, J lost 5 bases, and 4 bases stayed unmatched. The CDR3 length is 12 residues. Germline values: CDR1 SQVTM, CDR2 ANQGSEA. CDR3 residues: CSVKDRGTEAFF. The DNA of the CDR3 is TGCAGCGTAAAGGACAGGGGTACTGAAGCTTTCTTT.

V and J are TRBV2 and TRBJ2-7; TRBD1 matches 9 bases. The CDR3 runs to 16 residues. The germline CDR1 and CDR2 sequences are SNHLY and FYNNEI. V gave up 2 bases and J gave up 2 bases; unmatched junction bases: 7. In DNA, the CDR3 is TGTGCCAGCAGTGAACTCGGGACAGGGAGGACCTACGAGCAGTACGTC. As protein: CASSELGTGRTYEQYV.

The chain has TRBV28 and TRBJ2-1, with 12 positions matching TRBD1. Germline V CDR1 and CDR2: MDHEN, SYDVKM. The CDR3 is 14 amino acids. V shed 4 bases, J shed 9 bases, and the junction held 4 bases outside the gene matches. CDR3 nucleotides: TGTGCCAGCAGTTGGGACAGGGGGCTAGGTGAGCAGTTCTTC. This translates into CASSWDRGLGEQFF. Complete variable domain (other parts from reference TRBV28 and TRBJ2-1): DVKVTQSSRYLVKRTGEKVFLECVQDMDHENMFWYRQDPGLGLRLIYFSYDVKMKEKGDIPEGYSVSREKKERFSLILESASTNQTSMYLCASSWDRGLGEQFFGPGTRLTVL.

The chain recombines TRBV7-2 with TRBJ2-1; D gene uncertain. V lost 5 bases, J lost 8 bases, and 4 bases lay in between. From germline, CDR1 is SGHTA and CDR2 FQGNSA. CDR3 size: 10 residues. Here the CDR3 DNA reads TGTGCCAGCAGCCCTCATGAGCAGTTCTTC. Protein: CASSPHEQFF.

There are a few counts of this clone. The J gene is TRBJ1-5, the V gene TRBV27, with D perhaps matching TRBD1 (5 bases). The CDR3 extends over 14 amino acids. Trimming left V 3 bases short and J 10 bases short, with 16 bases between. Germline values: CDR1 MNHEY, CDR2 SMNVEV (reference sequence). The CDR3 DNA is TGTGCCAGCAGTTTTGCCAGGGAAAGGGTACCCCAGCATTTT. Translated, it gives CASSFARERVPQHF.

The gene calls are TRBV19 and TRBJ2-5; 8 bases align to TRBD2. CDR1 and CDR2 from the germline V gene are LNHDA and SQIVND (reference sequence). V dropped 3 bases and J dropped 4; count of bases not matched to a gene: 4. The CDR3 totals 14 residues. The CDR3 region is CASSIAGGAETQYF. CDR3 coding DNA: TGTGCCAGTAGTATTGCGGGGGGCGCAGAGACCCAGTACTTC.

The chain combines TRBV10-2 with TRBJ2-7; D may be TRBD1 (7 bases). The CDR3 covers 12 residues. Germline CDR1 WSHSY, CDR2 SAAADI. The V gene lost 8 bases and the J gene lost 1 base, with 9 bases spanning the gap. The CDR3 bases are TGCGCCAGCCAGGGGGGTTCCTACGAGCAGTACGTC. It is translated as CASQGGSYEQYV.

This sequence joins TRBV10-3 and TRBJ1-2; D not resolved. V was trimmed by 4 bases and J by 5 bases, leaving 5 bases between them. Germline V gives CDR1 ENHRY, CDR2 SYGVKD. The CDR3 loop spans 11 amino acids. CDR3 in DNA: TGTGCCATCAGTGCCGGGTATGGCTACACCTTC. Its protein is CAISAGYGYTF.